Presented here are 32 T cell receptor beta chains from one specimen sequenced in a study of Ad26.COV2.S vaccination and SARS-CoV-2 variants. Described treatment: roughly 18 received Ad26.COV2.S at low or high dose, single or two shots; about five received placebo; per-sample allocation not given. Collection of the samples took place on day 63 after the first injection of vaccine or placebo. Generated by immunoSEQ multiplex PCR, the TCRdb table keeps only in-frame clones and is missing some. The table includes about 410,000 clones, approximately 90% detected once. Sequenced here: peripheral blood, sampled in a trial of Ad26.COV2.S vaccine versus placebo. These receptors came from a person aged 18 to 65 who received the Ad26.COV2.S COVID-19 vaccine or a placebo.

This sequence joins TRBV6-6 and TRBJ2-5; 9 bases line up with TRBD2. The junction had 10 bases not matched to a gene; V was cut back by 6 bases and J by 5 bases. Germline CDR1 reads MNHNY; CDR2 reads SVGAGI (reference sequence). This CDR3 region has 15 residues. The DNA for the CDR3 is TGTGCCAGCAGACCCCGGGCGGGAGGGGGTGAGACCCAGTACTTC. This codes for CASRPRAGGGETQYF.

The chain uses TRBV4-2 and TRBJ2-1; TRBD1 is a possible D gene (6 bases). Germline CDR1 LGHNA, CDR2 YNFKEQ. The CDR3 is 15 amino acids. Trimming shortened V by 1 base and J by 5 bases, and 12 bases separated the two germline ends. CDR3 bases: TGTGCCAGCAGCCAAGGAGGGGGAGACCACAATGAGCAGTTCTTC. It codes for CASSQGGGDHNEQFF.

The rearrangement uses TRBV30 and TRBJ1-5; no firm D call. Trimming took off 1 base at V and 4 bases at J, with 11 bases between the two ends. The CDR3 has 14 amino acids. Germline CDR1 GTSNPN, CDR2 SVGIG (reference sequence). CDR3: CAWSGVVGNQPQHF. CDR3 DNA: TGTGCCTGGAGTGGGGTAGTGGGAAATCAGCCCCAGCATTTT. Filled out from reference TRBV30 and TRBJ1-5, the complete variable domain reads SQTIHQWPATLVQPVGSPLSLECTVEGTSNPNLYWYRQAAGRGLQLLFYSVGIGQISSEVPQNLSASRPQDRQFILSSKKLLLSDSGFYLCAWSGVVGNQPQHFGDGTRLSIL.

V and J are TRBV5-1 and TRBJ2-1; 7 nucleotides align to TRBD1. The length of the CDR3 is 16 residues. V lost 4 bases and J lost 0; bases outside the gene matches: 7. Germline V gene sequence: CDR1 SGHRS, CDR2 YFSETQ. CDR3 protein: CASSTTGVPSYNEQFF. Written as DNA, the CDR3 is TGCGCCAGCAGCACTACAGGGGTCCCCTCCTACAATGAGCAGTTCTTC.

J is TRBJ2-7 and V is TRBV28, with D perhaps matching TRBD1 or TRBD2 (5 bases each). The V end lost 9 bases, the J end lost 0 bases, and 24 bases lay between the germline ends. There are 17 residues in the CDR3. CDR1 is MDHEN, CDR2 SYDVKM, per germline. As DNA, the CDR3 is TGTGCCAGTACCCCAGACCCCAGGGACCCCAGCTCCTACGAGCAGTACTTC. Translated: CASTPDPRDPSSYEQYF.

This clone has a handful of counts. The chain employs TRBV12-3 or TRBV12-4 and TRBJ2-7; 8 nucleotides align to TRBD1. V was clipped by 7 bases and J by 4 bases; unmatched bases: 6. The CDR3 spans 13 residues. For the CDR3, the DNA is TGTGCCAGCACCAGGGACAGGTTGTACGAGCAGTACTTC. It translates to CASTRDRLYEQYF.

The rearrangement joins TRBV7-3 to TRBJ1-2; the D gene is possibly TRBD1 (5 bases). V lost 3 bases and J lost 8, with 13 bases in between. This CDR3 has 13 residues. CDR1 is SGHTA, CDR2 FQGTGA, per germline. The CDR3 DNA reads as TGTGCCAGCAGCTTTAGTACAGGCGTCGGCTACACCTTC. Translation: CASSFSTGVGYTF.

CDR3 sequence reads: CASSFTSGVNNEQFF. DNA of the CDR3: TGTGCCAGCAGTTTTACTAGCGGGGTTAACAATGAGCAGTTCTTC. The chain combines TRBV6-5 with TRBJ2-1; 10 positions match TRBD2. Trimming took 4 bases from V and 5 from J; bases not matched to a gene: 5. Germline CDR1 and CDR2: MNHEY and SVGAGI. This CDR3 is 15 amino acids long.

As regards this clone: The sample contains more than one DNA sequence encoding this CDR3. V and J are TRBV9 and TRBJ2-7, with 8 positions matching TRBD2. V trimming: 0 bases; J trimming: 6 bases; junction bases outside the gene matches: 2. Germline CDR1 and CDR2: SGDLS and YYNGEE. This CDR3 has 13 residues. Here the CDR3 reads CASSVDLAGEQYF. Here the CDR3 DNA reads TGTGCCAGCAGCGTAGACCTAGCGGGCGAGCAGTACTTC.

The gene calls are TRBV18 and TRBJ1-1, with D tentatively TRBD1 (6 bases). The CDR3 extends over 13 amino acids. Germline CDR1 reads KGHSH; CDR2 reads LQKENI. Trimming pared 5 bases from V and 2 bases from J, leaving 9 bases between. The CDR3 sequence: CASSIQGNTEAFF. CDR3 sequence (DNA): TGTGCCAGCTCAATACAGGGAAACACTGAAGCTTTCTTT.

The chain recombines TRBV7-9 with TRBJ2-3; D call uncertain. There are 16 residues in the CDR3. Trimming took off 5 bases at V and 0 bases at J, with 15 bases between the two ends. Germline CDR1 reads SEHNR; CDR2 reads FQNEAQ (reference sequence). Here the CDR3 reads CASSGSRGLSTDTQYF. CDR3 DNA: TGTGCCAGCAGCGGGTCGCGTGGGCTGAGCACAGATACGCAGTATTTT.

The V call is TRBV7-2, the J call TRBJ1-1; tentatively, D is TRBD1 (5 bases). The V and J ends lost 1 base and 0 bases respectively, with 15 bases between them. The CDR3 totals 17 residues. Germline assignment: CDR1 SGHTA and CDR2 FQGNSA. The CDR3 coding sequence is TGTGCCAGCAGCTTAGTGGGGGGAGGTAGAATGAACACTGAAGCTTTCTTT. This sequence encodes CASSLVGGGRMNTEAFF. The full variable domain, its missing parts supplied by reference TRBV7-2 and TRBJ1-1, is GAGVSQSPSNKVTEKGKDVELRCDPISGHTALYWYRQSLGQGLEFLIYFQGNSAPDKSGLPSDRFSAERTGGSVSTLTIQRTQQEDSAVYLCASSLVGGGRMNTEAFFGQGTRLTVV.

J is TRBJ1-2 and V is TRBV27; the D gene is possibly TRBD1 (5 bases). The CDR3 is made up of 13 amino acids. The V end was cut by 4 bases, the J end by 7 bases, with 13 bases between. Germline V gene sequence: CDR1 MNHEY, CDR2 SMNVEV (reference sequence). The CDR3 region is CASSSGAGLGYTF. In DNA form, the CDR3 reads TGTGCCAGCAGTTCTGGGGCGGGTCTTGGCTACACCTTC.

CDR3: CASSYSGQGPYTF. CDR3 DNA: TGTGCCAGCAGTTACTCAGGACAGGGGCCCTACACCTTC. The chain couples TRBV6-5 to TRBJ1-2, with 9 bases lining up with TRBD1. V gave up 0 bases and J gave up 10 bases; unmatched junction bases: 3. From germline, CDR1 is MNHEY and CDR2 SVGAGI. This CDR3 is built from 13 residues.

The chain uses TRBV2 and TRBJ1-1, with D perhaps TRBD1 (5 bases). Trimming took off 5 bases at V and 7 bases at J, with 20 bases between the two ends. Germline V gene data show CDR1 as SNHLY and CDR2 as FYNNEI. CDR3 length equals 15 residues. CDR3 residues: CASSNQNTIGGEAFF. The CDR3 bases are TGTGCCAGCAGTAATCAAAACACGATTGGGGGTGAAGCTTTCTTT. The variable domain in full, with the rest retrieved from reference TRBV2 and TRBJ1-1, is EPEVTQTPSHQVTQMGQEVILRCVPISNHLYFYWYRQILGQKVEFLVSFYNNEISEKSEIFDDQFSVERPDGSNFTLKIRSTKLEDSAMYFCASSNQNTIGGEAFFGQGTRLTVV.

The count of this clone is one. The genes are TRBV28 and TRBJ2-3; 13 nucleotides agree with TRBD2. From germline, CDR1 is MDHEN and CDR2 SYDVKM. The trim removed 4 bases at V and 4 bases at J, leaving 14 bases unmatched. This CDR3 contains 19 residues. CDR3 amino acids: CASSSIPGLAGRGSDTQYF. In nucleotides, the CDR3 is TGTGCCAGCAGTTCGATCCCGGGACTAGCGGGACGGGGGTCAGATACGCAGTATTTT.

This chain connects TRBV11-1 to TRBJ2-1; 14 bases match TRBD2. V shed 5 bases, J shed 4 bases, and the junction held 1 base outside the gene matches. Per the germline V gene, CDR1 is SGHAT and CDR2 is FQDESV (reference sequence). The CDR3 has 15 amino acids. The CDR3 sequence: CASSGTSGRYNEQFF. In DNA, the CDR3 is TGTGCCAGCAGCGGGACTAGCGGGAGATACAATGAGCAGTTCTTC.

This chain uses TRBV5-1 with TRBJ2-1; the D gene is possibly TRBD1 (5 bases). V gave up 0 bases and J gave up 4 bases, with 11 bases separating them. This CDR3 comprises 15 residues. From germline, CDR1 is SGHRS and CDR2 YFSETQ. In DNA form, the CDR3 reads TGCGCCAGCAGCTTGGTAAGGGGCTCGTACAATGAGCAGTTCTTC. It specifies CASSLVRGSYNEQFF.

The chain joins TRBV4-1 to TRBJ1-3; no clear D gene. The CDR3 totals 16 residues. Per germline, CDR1 MGHRA and CDR2 YSYEKL. Between the trimmed V and J ends, which lost 1 base and 0 bases, there was a span of 10 bases. The CDR3 sequence: CASSQGPGLSGNTIYF. The CDR3 nucleotides are TGCGCCAGCAGCCAAGGTCCAGGACTCTCTGGAAACACCATATATTTT.

The rearrangement uses TRBV30 and TRBJ2-1; 9 bases line up with TRBD2. CDR1 GTSNPN and CDR2 SVGIG come from the germline V gene (reference sequence). This CDR3 spans 15 amino acids. V shed 4 bases, J shed 13 bases, and the junction held 17 bases outside the gene matches. Written as DNA, the CDR3 is TGTGCCTGGAACCACCTGTATGGCGGGAGGGCCGAACAGTTCTTC. Its translation: CAWNHLYGGRAEQFF.

This chain links TRBV20-1 with TRBJ2-1, with 12 bases matching TRBD2. The V gene end was trimmed by 3 bases and the J gene end by 6 bases; junction bases not matched to a gene: 3. Germline loops: CDR1 DFQATT, CDR2 SNEGSKA (reference sequence). This CDR3 comprises 14 residues. The CDR3 DNA is TGCAGTGCTAGTCGACTAGCGGGAGTCAATGAGCAGTTCTTC. Protein: CSASRLAGVNEQFF.

This clone was seen only once. This chain links TRBV15 with TRBJ1-1; D is uncertain. The CDR3 runs 12 residues. Deletions cut 6 bases from V and 4 bases from J, with 9 bases between. Germline V gene data show CDR1 as LNHNV and CDR2 as YYDKDF (reference sequence). In DNA, the CDR3 is TGTGCCACCAGGTGGGGAGGCACTGAAGCTTTCTTT. Its protein is CATRWGGTEAFF.

V is TRBV19 and J is TRBJ2-2, with 9 bases that match TRBD2. This CDR3 is built from 17 residues. The V and J ends lost 0 bases and 5 bases, in that order; junction bases with no gene match: 7. Germline values: CDR1 LNHDA, CDR2 SQIVND (reference sequence). The CDR3 loop reads CASSIDPAGGGTGELFF. The CDR3, as DNA: TGTGCCAGTAGTATAGATCCGGCGGGAGGGGGAACCGGGGAGCTGTTTTTT.

This chain links TRBV2 with TRBJ2-7; no definite D call. Germline assignment: CDR1 SNHLY and CDR2 FYNNEI. This CDR3 has 11 amino acids. Trimming removed 6 bases at V and 3 bases at J, with 6 bases between. The CDR3: CASRSVYEQYF. CDR3 nucleotide sequence: TGTGCCAGCAGATCAGTCTACGAGCAGTACTTC.

V and J are TRBV10-3 and TRBJ1-2; tentatively, D is TRBD1 (5 bases). CDR1 ENHRY and CDR2 SYGVKD come from the germline V gene. V lost 5 bases, J lost 6 bases, and 16 bases lay in between. This CDR3 is built from 14 residues. The CDR3 here is CAISSSGDGDGYTF. CDR3 bases: TGTGCCATCAGTTCTTCCGGGGACGGAGATGGCTACACCTTC.

CDR3 DNA: TGTGCCACCAGCAGAGATTATGGGACAGGGGCCTACAATGAGCAGTTCTTC. Its protein product is CATSRDYGTGAYNEQFF. The chain links TRBV15 to TRBJ2-1, with 10 bases aligning to TRBD1. Germline V gene lookup returns CDR1 LNHNV and CDR2 YYDKDF (reference sequence). V shed 0 bases, J shed 2 bases, and the junction held 4 bases outside the gene matches. CDR3 length: 17 residues.

The chain joins TRBV28 to TRBJ1-5, with D uncertain. The CDR3 has 15 amino acids. Per the germline V gene, CDR1 is MDHEN and CDR2 is SYDVKM. Trimming left V 7 bases short and J 7 bases short, with 20 bases between. The CDR3 is CASTPERAKGQPQHF. The CDR3 nucleotides are TGTGCCAGCACTCCAGAGCGGGCCAAAGGACAGCCCCAGCATTTT.

The rearrangement joins TRBV5-1 to TRBJ2-3, with TRBD1 as a possible D gene (5 bases). Germline V gene sequence: CDR1 SGHRS, CDR2 YFSETQ. The germline V and J ends were trimmed by 4 bases and 4 bases, with 22 bases remaining between them. This CDR3 region has 17 residues. The CDR3 sequence: CASSRLGPMETADTQYF. The CDR3 DNA reads as TGCGCCAGCAGCCGGCTCGGACCGATGGAGACAGCAGATACGCAGTATTTT.

The chain is built from TRBV27 and TRBJ2-7; tentatively, D is TRBD1 (6 bases). This CDR3 is 14 amino acids long. Trimming pared 2 bases from V and 0 bases from J, leaving 8 bases between. Germline loops: CDR1 MNHEY, CDR2 SMNVEV (reference sequence). As DNA, the CDR3 is TGTGCCAGCAGTTTAAACAGGGTCTCCTACGAGCAGTACTTC. Translated: CASSLNRVSYEQYF.

DNA for the CDR3: TGTGCCAGCAGCTCCTATGGACTAAATTACGAGCAGTACTTC. Translating it yields CASSSYGLNYEQYF. The gene calls are TRBV5-4 and TRBJ2-7, with D possibly matching TRBD2 (6 bases). Trimming stripped 3 bases from V and 4 bases from J, with 14 bases between. This CDR3 region has 14 residues. Germline loops: CDR1 SGHNT, CDR2 YYREEE (reference sequence).

The chain recombines TRBV7-9 with TRBJ2-7; the match to TRBD2 covers 13 bases. Germline-derived CDR1 and CDR2 are SEHNR and FQNEAQ (reference sequence). V lost 1 base to trimming and J lost 2 bases; unmatched junction nucleotides: 5. The CDR3 runs to 17 residues. CDR3 nucleotide sequence: TGTGCCAGCAGCTTAGGTGGACTAGCGGGAGATACCTACGAGCAGTACTTC. Protein: CASSLGGLAGDTYEQYF.

V and J are TRBV28 and TRBJ2-3; the D is unclear. CDR3 length equals 16 residues. Trimming shortened V by 6 bases and J by 2 bases, and 18 bases separated the two germline ends. The V gene's germline CDR1 is MDHEN and CDR2 SYDVKM. In DNA form, the CDR3 reads TGTGCCAGCAGGCTCTGGGTTCAGCCTCTCACAGATACGCAGTATTTT. Its protein product is CASRLWVQPLTDTQYF.